This T cell receptor (beta chain) was identified during a study of blood T cell repertoires in COVID-19. This clone was recorded once. V dropped 5 bases and J dropped 9; count of bases not matched to a gene: 12. The CDR3 is 15 residues long. Germline loops: CDR1 SGHTA, CDR2 FQGNSA. Sequencing used immunoSEQ multiplex PCR; TCRdb keeps in-frame clones, though not all of them. The data contain 200,000 to 300,000 clones, under 90% of them singletons. Sequencing was done on a sample of PBMCs or T cells enriched from blood (not recorded which). The receptor comes from a woman younger than 45 with acute COVID-19. The chain employs TRBV7-2 and TRBJ1-3; 8 bases match TRBD1. As DNA, the CDR3 is TGTGCCAGCAGCAGGAAGGACAGGGCCGCCGGCACCATATATTTT. It encodes CASSRKDRAAGTIYF. Complete variable domain (other parts from reference TRBV7-2 and TRBJ1-3): GAGVSQSPSNKVTEKGKDVELRCDPISGHTALYWYRQSLGQGLEFLIYFQGNSAPDKSGLPSDRFSAERTGGSVSTLTIQRTQQEDSAVYLCASSRKDRAAGTIYFGEGSWLTVV.